The 27 T cell receptor beta chains below come from one sample, sequenced in a study of cytomegalovirus exposure and HLA in healthy donors. Using immunoSEQ multiplex PCR, the repertoire was profiled, and TCRdb retains in-frame clones only, with some absent. Among roughly 56,000 clones listed, roughly nine tenths were seen once. Sequenced material: PBMCs. Receptor source: a woman under 30 in good health and CMV-seronegative.

This chain uses TRBV5-6 with TRBJ2-3; 7 positions agree with TRBD1. Germline V lookup: CDR1 SGHDT, CDR2 YYEEEE. V gave up 2 bases and J gave up 5 bases; unmatched junction bases: 11. The CDR3 loop spans 16 amino acids. The CDR3 sequence: CASSLYGTARVDTQYF. For the CDR3, the DNA is TGTGCCAGCAGCTTATACGGGACAGCCCGGGTAGATACGCAGTATTTT.

This chain joins TRBV2 and TRBJ2-3, with 7 bases that match TRBD1. Germline V gene data show CDR1 as SNHLY and CDR2 as FYNNEI. This CDR3 spans 14 amino acids. V trimming: 11 bases; J trimming: 2 bases; junction bases outside the gene matches: 10. CDR3 DNA sequence: TGTGCCTCAGCACGGGACAGCACCACAGATACGCAGTATTTT. Protein sequence: CASARDSTTDTQYF.

This chain connects TRBV5-1 to TRBJ2-1; 9 bases map to TRBD1. The germline V gene has CDR1 SGHRS and CDR2 YFSETQ. With V trimmed by 3 bases and J by 1 base, 17 bases remained unmatched. CDR3 length: 20 amino acids. This CDR3 reads CASSSPGQGLPISSYNEQFF. DNA for the CDR3: TGCGCCAGCAGCTCTCCGGGACAGGGATTGCCCATCTCTTCCTACAATGAGCAGTTCTTC.

CDR3 DNA sequence: TGTGCCAGCAGCTTGGCTCTAAGGGGCAACGAGCAGTACTTC. It is translated as CASSLALRGNEQYF. This chain joins TRBV5-4 and TRBJ2-7; maybe TRBD1 (5 bases). This CDR3 contains 14 residues. Germline V CDR1 and CDR2: SGHNT, YYREEE (reference sequence). Trimming cost V 0 bases and J 5 bases, with 12 bases left between them.

This chain joins TRBV7-6 and TRBJ2-1; D perhaps matches TRBD2 (6 bases). Trimming stripped 5 bases from V and 5 bases from J, with 10 bases between. Germline V gene lookup returns CDR1 SGHVS and CDR2 FNYEAQ. The CDR3 consists of 13 residues. DNA for the CDR3: TGTGCCAGCAGCCCGGAGCGGGACAATGAGCAGTTCTTC. This encodes CASSPERDNEQFF.

The chain employs TRBV12-5 and TRBJ2-1; TRBD2 is a possible D gene (5 bases). This CDR3 has 14 amino acids. V lost 1 base to trimming and J lost 15 bases, with 19 bases between them. Per the germline V gene, CDR1 is LGHNT and CDR2 is FRNRAP. CDR3 in amino acids: CASGLGEQTPGGFF. The DNA for the CDR3 is TGTGCTAGTGGTTTGGGGGAACAGACCCCCGGAGGGTTCTTC. Full variable domain (rest looked up from reference TRBV12-5 and TRBJ2-1): DARVTQTPRHKVTEMGQEVTMRCQPILGHNTVFWYRQTMMQGLELLAYFRNRAPLDDSGMPKDRFSAEMPDATLATLKIQPSEPRDSAVYFCASGLGEQTPGGFFGPGTRLTVL.

The gene calls are TRBV19 and TRBJ1-1; D is possibly TRBD1 (5 bases). Germline lookup yields CDR1 LNHDA and CDR2 SQIVND (reference sequence). The V gene lost 1 base and the J gene lost 4 bases, with 10 bases spanning the gap. The CDR3 runs to 14 residues. The chain's CDR3 is CASSIAGSGTEAFF. The CDR3 region has the DNA TGTGCCAGTAGTATAGCAGGGTCGGGCACTGAAGCTTTCTTT.

On this clone: An end of the junction does not agree with germline; a read error may underlie this. The V gene is TRBV7-7, the J gene TRBJ2-3, with D tentatively TRBD2 (6 bases). Germline V lookup: CDR1 SSHAT, CDR2 FNYEAQ (reference sequence). This CDR3 comprises 16 residues. CDR3 coding DNA: TGTGCTAGCAGTACAGGCCACGGAGGGCCAACAGATACGCAGTATTTT. This codes for CASSTGHGGPTDTQYF.

CDR3 DNA: TGTGCCAGCAGTTATACTAGCGGGTCCTACGAGCAGTACTTC. It translates to CASSYTSGSYEQYF. The J gene is TRBJ2-7, the V gene TRBV6-5; 9 bases match TRBD2. CDR3 size: 14 residues. The ends lost 3 bases at V and 1 base at J; junction bases unmatched: 1. Looked up from germline, CDR1 is MNHEY and CDR2 is SVGAGI.

This sequence joins TRBV5-6 and TRBJ2-4, with D tentatively TRBD1 (6 bases). V was pared by 4 bases and J by 2 bases, with 16 bases between. Germline CDR1 and CDR2: SGHDT and YYEEEE. CDR3 length equals 16 residues. CDR3 in DNA: TGTGCCAGCAGCGCCACAGGGTTGCCGCCCAAAAACATTCAGTACTTC. Its protein product is CASSATGLPPKNIQYF.

V usage is TRBV7-2 and J usage is TRBJ2-5; 9 bases match TRBD1. This CDR3 is built from 13 residues. The V gene's germline CDR1 is SGHTA and CDR2 FQGNSA. V was clipped by 5 bases and J by 5 bases; unmatched bases: 3. This CDR3 is CASSRDRGETQYF. The CDR3 DNA is TGTGCCAGCAGCCGTGACAGGGGGGAGACCCAGTACTTC.

J is TRBJ1-1 and V is TRBV11-2; 7 nucleotides line up with TRBD1. Germline CDR1 SGHAT, CDR2 FQNNGV. With 5 bases clipped from V and 0 bases from J, the junction kept 6 bases outside the gene matches. The CDR3 contains 15 residues. CDR3 amino acids: CASSAGQIMNTEAFF. The CDR3 DNA sequence: TGTGCCAGCAGCGCGGGACAGATCATGAACACTGAAGCTTTCTTT.

The chain recombines TRBV30 with TRBJ1-3; D is uncertain. CDR3 length: 14 residues. Germline V gene sequence: CDR1 GTSNPN, CDR2 SVGIG (reference sequence). V shed 7 bases and J shed 0 bases, with 13 bases lying between them. The CDR3 loop reads CASALQSSGNTIYF. CDR3 nucleotides: TGTGCCTCCGCTTTACAGAGCTCTGGAAACACCATATATTTT.

The V and J genes are TRBV6-6 and TRBJ2-5; D possibly corresponds to TRBD1 (6 bases). The CDR3 length is 15 residues. V was pared by 2 bases and J by 2 bases, with 12 bases between. Germline V gene data show CDR1 as MNHNY and CDR2 as SVGAGI (reference sequence). The CDR3 DNA reads TGTGCCAGCAGTTACGGTCAGGGGTTTCAAGAGACCCAGTACTTC. Its translation is CASSYGQGFQETQYF.

The V and J genes are TRBV9 and TRBJ2-5, with 9 positions matching TRBD2. The CDR3 spans 17 residues. Trimming at V came to 0 bases and at J to 4 bases, leaving 10 bases not matched to a gene. From germline, CDR1 is SGDLS and CDR2 YYNGEE. CDR3: CASSVGTGGGAGETQYF. DNA of the CDR3: TGTGCCAGCAGCGTAGGGACTGGCGGGGGGGCTGGAGAGACCCAGTACTTC.

The chain recombines TRBV5-6 with TRBJ2-7; TRBD1 is a possible D gene (5 bases). The germline gives CDR1 SGHDT, CDR2 YYEEEE. V gave up 2 bases and J gave up 0 bases, with 12 bases separating them. The CDR3 is made up of 15 amino acids. The DNA of the CDR3 is TGTGCCAGCAGCTTCTTACAGGCCGGCTCCTACGAGCAGTACTTC. This encodes CASSFLQAGSYEQYF.

This clone showed up just once. The junction and the germline gene differ at one end; a read error may be behind it. Distinct nucleotide sequences in the sample also encode this CDR3. The chain uses TRBV19 and TRBJ1-5; 7 bases fit TRBD1. The CDR3 runs 15 residues. The germline CDR1 and CDR2 sequences are LNHDA and SQIVND (reference sequence). The CDR3 DNA follows: TGTGCCAGTAGTATAGTCGTGACAGGGAGACAGCCTCAGCATTTT. This gives the protein CASSIVVTGRQPQHF.

The V and J genes are TRBV5-1 and TRBJ1-1; possible D gene TRBD1, 5 bases. This CDR3 is built from 14 residues. Germline values: CDR1 SGHRS, CDR2 YFSETQ. Trimming stripped 5 bases from V and 3 bases from J, with 14 bases between. CDR3 nucleotide sequence: TGCGCCAGCAGAGACCACTCGGGGGACACTGAAGCTTTCTTT. Residues: CASRDHSGDTEAFF.

V is TRBV9 and J is TRBJ1-1; TRBD1 agrees at 8 bases. V lost 5 bases to trimming and J lost 3 bases; unmatched junction nucleotides: 9. The V gene's germline CDR1 is SGDLS and CDR2 YYNGEE. The CDR3 spans 15 residues. The CDR3 protein is CASSKSQGAHTEAFF. CDR3 sequence (DNA): TGTGCCAGCAGTAAATCCCAGGGGGCTCACACTGAAGCTTTCTTT.

The chain uses TRBV18 and TRBJ2-1; TRBD2 might be the D (5 bases). Germline V gene lookup returns CDR1 KGHSH and CDR2 LQKENI. The germline V and J ends were trimmed by 1 base and 4 bases, with 14 bases remaining between them. The CDR3 is made up of 16 amino acids. This chain's CDR3 is CASSPRREGLYNEQFF. CDR3 DNA sequence: TGTGCCAGCTCACCACGCCGGGAAGGGCTGTACAATGAGCAGTTCTTC.

This chain joins TRBV18 and TRBJ1-2; D might be TRBD1 (5 bases). Germline CDR1 and CDR2: KGHSH and LQKENI. The CDR3 sequence is 13 residues long. With 2 bases removed from V and 2 bases from J, the gap between germline ends came to 6 bases. The CDR3 bases are TGTGCCAGCTCACCAACAGGCAACTATGGCTACACCTTC. Protein: CASSPTGNYGYTF.

The chain combines TRBV5-8 with TRBJ1-1; TRBD1 matches 7 bases. Germline assignment: CDR1 SGHTS and CDR2 YDEGEE. The CDR3 length is 16 residues. J gave up 4 bases and V 2 bases, and 11 bases lay outside the gene matches. The CDR3, as DNA: TGTGCCAGCAGCTTTCCCGCGACAGGGCGGGGCACTGAAGCTTTCTTT. Its protein product is CASSFPATGRGTEAFF.

The CDR3 is CAGGQHSGNTIYF. CDR3 bases: TGTGCCGGCGGACAGCACTCTGGAAACACCATATATTTT. The V call is TRBV6-1, the J call TRBJ1-3; D might be TRBD1 (6 bases). Germline V gene data show CDR1 as MNHNS and CDR2 as SASEGT. The CDR3 extends over 13 amino acids. V was clipped by 11 bases and J by 0 bases, with 11 bases between them.

The chain is built from TRBV10-3 and TRBJ2-7; 7 bases map to TRBD1. Trimming took 8 bases from V and 2 from J; bases not matched to a gene: 9. CDR1 and CDR2 from the germline V gene are ENHRY and SYGVKD. This CDR3 region has 14 residues. CDR3 in amino acids: CAISSGGVTYEQYF. DNA for the CDR3: TGTGCCATCTCGTCAGGGGGAGTGACCTACGAGCAGTACTTC.

Notes on this clone: Its ends do not fully match the called genes, so a read error is possible. The CDR3 bases are TGTGCCAGCAGTTCCCCGAGGGCCCAAGGGACCCAGTACTTC. Protein: CASSSPRAQGTQYF. The genes are TRBV27 and TRBJ2-5, with a possible D match to TRBD2 (5 bases). Germline assignment: CDR1 MNHEY and CDR2 SMNVEV (reference sequence). This CDR3 is built from 14 residues.

V gene TRBV6-4 combines with J gene TRBJ2-1; 8 bases fit TRBD2. This CDR3 has 18 amino acids. Unmatched junction bases numbered 16, after V lost 0 bases and J lost 9 bases. Germline CDR1 reads MRHNA; CDR2 reads SNTAGT. CDR3 DNA: TGTGCCAGCAGTGACTCGAATCTTCCTTTAGGGCGGGGGGTTGAGCAGTTCTTC. The encoded protein is CASSDSNLPLGRGVEQFF.

The genes are TRBV19 and TRBJ1-4, with D possibly being TRBD1 (6 bases). Deletions cut 4 bases from V and 7 bases from J, with 13 bases between. This CDR3 comprises 14 residues. Germline CDR1 reads LNHDA; CDR2 reads SQIVND (reference sequence). CDR3 protein: CASSRTEGSEKLFF. CDR3 coding DNA: TGTGCCAGTAGTAGGACAGAAGGGAGTGAAAAACTGTTTTTT.